The 14 T cell receptor beta chains below come from one sample, sequenced in a study of T cells expressing NK-cell markers. One entry per CDR3 protein, without DNA, is what TCRdb gives after re-calling the 5' RACE reads. Here the sample table reports 550,000 or so distinct CDR3 sequences. Sequencing was carried out using blood T cells: a sorted CD56 or NKG2C T cell subset, CD4+ or CD8+ T cells, or bulk PBMC T cells (not recorded which). These receptors were taken from a man aged 18 to 29 in good health.

The chain carries TRBV12-5 and TRBJ2-5; TCRdb indicates TRBD2, and absent DNA this call remains unverified. Looked up from germline, CDR1 is LGHNT and CDR2 is FRNRAP. The CDR3 covers 12 residues. The CDR3 spells CASGQRDSTQYF.

The chain links TRBV27 to TRBJ1-4; TCRdb's D gene call, TRBD1, goes unchecked for lack of DNA. Germline V gene data show CDR1 as MNHEY and CDR2 as SMNVEV (reference sequence). The CDR3 spans 14 residues. The CDR3 region is CASSSRGSNEKLFF.

The J gene is TRBJ2-6, the V gene TRBV4-1. Germline CDR1 reads MGHRA; CDR2 reads YSYEKL. The CDR3 has 16 amino acids. CDR3: CASSYSQGSGANVLTF.

This sequence joins TRBV6-5 and TRBJ2-2; TCRdb outputs TRBD1, but without DNA this stays unchecked. Germline V gene sequence: CDR1 MNHEY, CDR2 SVGAGI. The CDR3 is 15 residues long. The CDR3 reads CASRWDRRNTGELFF.

V is TRBV18 and J is TRBJ1-6; TCRdb selects TRBD1, and the lack of DNA leaves this call unchecked. The CDR3 consists of 16 residues. Germline V gene lookup returns CDR1 KGHSH and CDR2 LQKENI. The CDR3 here is CASSPGLGTAGSPLHF.

The chain is built from TRBV2 and TRBJ1-1. The CDR3 runs 12 residues. CDR1 is SNHLY, CDR2 FYNNEI, per germline. The CDR3 spells CASSEQDTEAFF.

V gene TRBV30 combines with J gene TRBJ1-1. This CDR3 region has 13 residues. Germline-derived CDR1 and CDR2 are GTSNPN and SVGIG (reference sequence). CDR3 sequence reads: CAWSVGMNTEAFF.

The chain couples TRBV9 to TRBJ1-4. The CDR3 has 14 amino acids. CDR1 SGDLS and CDR2 YYNGEE come from the germline V gene. The CDR3 sequence is CASSVDATNEKLFF.

The chain carries TRBV19 and TRBJ1-1; TCRdb picks TRBD1, but there is no DNA to check that call. The V gene's germline CDR1 is LNHDA and CDR2 SQIVND (reference sequence). CDR3 length: 15 amino acids. CDR3 sequence: CASRPPGRLNTEAFF.

The gene calls are TRBV18 and TRBJ1-2. The CDR3 spans 15 residues. Looked up from germline, CDR1 is KGHSH and CDR2 is LQKENI. The CDR3: CASSPSDVQPYGYTF.

This chain links TRBV12-3 or TRBV12-4 with TRBJ2-5; TCRdb returns TRBD2, unconfirmable since there is no DNA. This CDR3 has 14 amino acids. The CDR3 here is CASTPGRGPETQYF.

The chain is built from TRBV7-9 and TRBJ2-1; TCRdb reports TRBD2, a call that lacks DNA to check it against. Per the germline V gene, CDR1 is SEHNR and CDR2 is FQNEAQ (reference sequence). This CDR3 has 13 residues. The CDR3 loop reads CASSLAAEEEQFF. Using reference TRBV7-9 and TRBJ2-1 for the parts outside the CDR3, the full variable domain is DTGVSQNPRHKITKRGQNVTFRCDPISEHNRLYWYRQTLGQGPEFLTYFQNEAQLEKSRLLSDRFSAERPKGSFSTLEIQRTEQGDSAMYLCASSLAAEEEQFFGPGTRLTVL.

V and J are TRBV6-1 and TRBJ2-3. Per the germline V gene, CDR1 is MNHNS and CDR2 is SASEGT. The CDR3 sequence is 14 residues long. The chain's CDR3 is CASRTGSGTDTQYF.

This sequence joins TRBV9 and TRBJ2-1; TCRdb picks TRBD2, but there is no DNA to check that call. CDR1 SGDLS and CDR2 YYNGEE come from the germline V gene. The CDR3 extends over 16 amino acids. The CDR3 here is CASSVAWAPSYNEQFF.